This entry features one T cell receptor (beta chain) sequence. Authors' data handling: Reference gene primer amplification yielded estimated nucleated cell counts. Data came from immunoSEQ multiplex PCR; TCRdb stores just in-frame clones and leaves some out. V, J and clone size derive from that table, while D and trimming were established from the DNA sequence. Among 300,000 or so clones listed, around 90% were seen once. CDR3 length: 18 amino acids. Per germline, CDR1 SNHLY and CDR2 FYNNEI. The ends lost 2 bases at V and 3 bases at J; junction bases unmatched: 14. The data are from a study of blood T cell repertoires in COVID-19. Study-level background: The United States, Italy and Spain were the sources of the acute and convalescent COVID-19 samples. T cells, B-cell-depleted T cells, or PBMCs supplied cDNA or gDNA.

Sample: peripheral blood. The receptor was derived from a woman in her thirties or forties with acute or convalescent COVID-19. The rearrangement uses TRBV2 and TRBJ2-5; 8 positions match TRBD2. This CDR3 is CASSEYLAGRAREETQYF. For the CDR3, the DNA is TGTGCCAGCAGTGAATATTTAGCGGGGCGGGCGAGGGAAGAGACCCAGTACTTC.